The 25 T cell receptor beta chains below come from one sample, sequenced in a study of shared clonotypes between healthy human individuals. Measured with immunoSEQ multiplex PCR; TCRdb has only the in-frame clones, and not every one. The data show around 1,000,000 clones, 70% to 85% seen once. The sequenced sample consisted of memory CD4+ T cells from PBMCs. Subset of the sample: CD45RA-negative fraction. These receptors were collected from a man younger than 35 in good health. Some clones in this sample may be carry-over from other donors' samples.

Only a few counts were recorded for this clone. The rearrangement uses TRBV5-6 and TRBJ2-2; the match to TRBD2 covers 11 bases. This CDR3 is built from 16 residues. V shed 2 bases, J shed 4 bases, and the junction held 4 bases outside the gene matches. The germline CDR1 and CDR2 sequences are SGHDT and YYEEEE. CDR3 amino acids: CASSLLAGVLTGELFF. The CDR3 coding sequence is TGTGCCAGCAGCTTACTAGCGGGGGTCCTCACCGGGGAGCTGTTTTTT. Based on the CDR3 plus reference TRBV5-6 and TRBJ2-2, the full variable domain is DAGVTQSPTHLIKTRGQQVTLRCSPKSGHDTVSWYQQALGQGPQFIFQYYEEEERQRGNFPDRFSGHQFPNYSSELNVNALLLGDSALYLCASSLLAGVLTGELFFGEGSRLTVL.

A single count supports this clone. The chain uses TRBV28 and TRBJ2-3; the D gene is possibly TRBD1 (8 bases). This CDR3 has 17 amino acids. V gave up 4 bases and J gave up 5 bases, with 22 bases separating them. The germline V gene has CDR1 MDHEN and CDR2 SYDVKM. CDR3 sequence (DNA): TGTGCCAGCAGTTCAAGGACAGGGAGGGGAGGAGTAGATACGCAGTATTTT. This sequence encodes CASSSRTGRGGVDTQYF.

The chain combines TRBV9 with TRBJ2-1, with 12 positions matching TRBD2. CDR1 is SGDLS, CDR2 YYNGEE, per germline. The CDR3 has 16 amino acids. V gave up 0 bases and J gave up 8 bases; unmatched junction bases: 6. The CDR3 sequence: CASSVGGLAGNHEQFF. Written as DNA, the CDR3 is TGTGCCAGCAGCGTAGGGGGACTAGCGGGTAATCATGAGCAGTTCTTC.

In DNA, the CDR3 is TGTGCCAGCAGTCTTGTAGCGGGAGGGGGCACAGATACGCAGTATTTT. Protein: CASSLVAGGGTDTQYF. The V gene is TRBV28, the J gene TRBJ2-3; 11 nucleotides align to TRBD2. The germline gives CDR1 MDHEN, CDR2 SYDVKM. This CDR3 spans 16 amino acids. Germline trimming cut 5 bases from V and 1 base from J; bases unmatched to any gene: 5.

To note about this clone: This specimen includes other DNA sequences encoding the same CDR3. The chain employs TRBV28 and TRBJ1-5; a weak D match, TRBD1 (5 bases). Trimming stripped 3 bases from V and 7 bases from J, with 10 bases between. The germline V gene encodes CDR1 MDHEN and CDR2 SYDVKM. This CDR3 is built from 13 residues. The CDR3 DNA is TGTGCCAGCAGTTTGTCCGGGGGACAGCCCCAGCATTTT. Amino acids: CASSLSGGQPQHF.

This chain joins TRBV6-5 and TRBJ2-6; D might be TRBD2 (6 bases). The CDR3 length is 15 residues. Per the germline V gene, CDR1 is MNHEY and CDR2 is SVGAGI. Trimming left V 6 bases short and J 7 bases short, with 16 bases between. CDR3 sequence reads: CASRRDSGRANVLTF. The CDR3, as DNA: TGTGCCAGCAGGAGGGACTCCGGGAGAGCCAACGTCCTGACTTTC.

The chain recombines TRBV28 with TRBJ1-1; D gene ambiguous. Trimming stripped 8 bases from V and 5 bases from J, with 18 bases between. Germline V gene lookup returns CDR1 MDHEN and CDR2 SYDVKM. The CDR3 totals 14 residues. The CDR3 region is CASRRTQRYTEAFF. The CDR3 bases are TGTGCCAGCCGTCGGACGCAACGTTATACTGAAGCTTTCTTT.

The chain employs TRBV2 and TRBJ2-1; 9 nucleotides align to TRBD2. The CDR3 consists of 15 residues. V gave up 6 bases and J gave up 1 base; unmatched junction bases: 4. Germline V gene sequence: CDR1 SNHLY, CDR2 FYNNEI. Here the CDR3 reads CASSPREGSYNEQFF. Written as DNA, the CDR3 is TGTGCCAGCAGCCCGCGGGAGGGTTCCTACAATGAGCAGTTCTTC.

V is TRBV5-1 and J is TRBJ2-3; maybe TRBD1 (7 bases). The germline CDR1 and CDR2 sequences are SGHRS and YFSETQ. CDR3 size: 14 residues. Trimming left V 4 bases short and J 6 bases short, with 15 bases between. The DNA for the CDR3 is TGCGCCAGCAGCCAGGAGGGGGCAGGGGATACGCAGTATTTT. The encoded protein is CASSQEGAGDTQYF.

This clone showed up just a few times. This chain links TRBV6-1 with TRBJ1-4; possible D gene TRBD1, 5 bases. Germline V CDR1 and CDR2: MNHNS, SASEGT. V was cut by 7 bases and J by 7 bases, with 19 bases left in between. The CDR3 length is 15 residues. CDR3: CASIPPGRRGEKLFF. The CDR3 nucleotides are TGTGCCAGCATCCCCCCCGGGCGGAGGGGTGAAAAACTGTTTTTT.

V and J are TRBV5-6 and TRBJ2-7, with a possible D match to TRBD1 (5 bases). Per germline, CDR1 SGHDT and CDR2 YYEEEE. Trimming removed 4 bases at V and 2 bases at J, with 13 bases between. This CDR3 region has 14 residues. The DNA of the CDR3 is TGTGCCAGCAGCCTAGGGGATAGGACCTACGAGCAGTACTTC. Translating gives CASSLGDRTYEQYF. Complete variable domain (other parts from reference TRBV5-6 and TRBJ2-7): DAGVTQSPTHLIKTRGQQVTLRCSPKSGHDTVSWYQQALGQGPQFIFQYYEEEERQRGNFPDRFSGHQFPNYSSELNVNALLLGDSALYLCASSLGDRTYEQYFGPGTRLTVT.

This chain uses TRBV5-1 with TRBJ2-5; D is perhaps TRBD1 (6 bases). V gave up 5 bases and J gave up 1 base, with 12 bases separating them. This CDR3 is 14 amino acids long. CDR1 SGHRS and CDR2 YFSETQ come from the germline V gene. The DNA for the CDR3 is TGCGCCAGCAGGAGTACAGGGCCCCAAGAGACCCAGTACTTC. This sequence encodes CASRSTGPQETQYF.

The genes are TRBV5-1 and TRBJ2-7; 11 positions match TRBD2. Germline loops: CDR1 SGHRS, CDR2 YFSETQ. The CDR3 length is 14 residues. The J segment lost 4 bases and the V segment lost 4 bases, leaving 4 bases of the junction unmatched. CDR3 protein: CASSLSGRVYEQYF. CDR3 DNA: TGCGCCAGCAGCCTTAGCGGGAGGGTTTACGAGCAGTACTTC.

The chain couples TRBV2 to TRBJ2-2; D is tentatively TRBD1 or TRBD2 (6 bases each). V shed 7 bases and J shed 3 bases, with 12 bases lying between them. The CDR3 is made up of 14 amino acids. In germline, CDR1 is SNHLY, CDR2 FYNNEI. The CDR3 here is CASNRGRYTGELFF. Here the CDR3 DNA reads TGTGCCAGCAACCGGGGGCGCTACACCGGGGAGCTGTTTTTT.

This clone was found a few times. V is TRBV4-1 and J is TRBJ1-1, with no clear D. The CDR3 has 15 amino acids. The ends were cut back, 4 bases at V and 2 bases at J, with 14 bases in the middle. Per the germline V gene, CDR1 is MGHRA and CDR2 is YSYEKL. This CDR3 reads CASSPIGQKNTEAFF. CDR3 coding DNA: TGCGCCAGCAGCCCCATAGGGCAGAAAAACACTGAAGCTTTCTTT.

This sequence joins TRBV6-1 and TRBJ1-5; no clear D. Trimming shortened V by 5 bases and J by 4 bases, and 9 bases separated the two germline ends. The CDR3 has 13 residues. CDR1 and CDR2 from the germline V gene are MNHNS and SASEGT. The CDR3 spells CASSLLGNQPQHF. The CDR3 DNA follows: TGTGCCAGCAGTTTGTTGGGGAATCAGCCCCAGCATTTT.

The CDR3 coding sequence is TGTGCCAGCACCCCCGGGGGGGCCAGCACAGATACGCAGTATTTT. It is translated as CASTPGGASTDTQYF. The chain employs TRBV28 and TRBJ2-3; 8 bases match TRBD2. The junction had 6 bases not matched to a gene; V was cut back by 7 bases and J by 0 bases. Germline V gene sequence: CDR1 MDHEN, CDR2 SYDVKM. This CDR3 has 15 residues.

The chain recombines TRBV18 with TRBJ2-7, with 9 positions matching TRBD1. The ends lost 0 bases at V and 4 bases at J; junction bases unmatched: 4. Germline-derived CDR1 and CDR2 are KGHSH and LQKENI. There are 15 residues in the CDR3. The CDR3: CASSPPSGQGYEQYF. As DNA, the CDR3 is TGTGCCAGCTCACCACCATCCGGACAGGGGTACGAGCAGTACTTC.

The chain employs TRBV4-2 and TRBJ2-1; TRBD2 agrees at 10 bases. The germline CDR1 and CDR2 sequences are LGHNA and YNFKEQ. The CDR3 is 17 residues long. The V gene end was trimmed by 2 bases and the J gene end by 8 bases; junction bases not matched to a gene: 12. The CDR3 coding sequence is TGTGCCAGCAGCCAAATAGCGGGAGGAACGTTTTTCCATGAGCAGTTCTTC. Amino acid sequence: CASSQIAGGTFFHEQFF.

The J gene is TRBJ1-2, the V gene TRBV15, with 7 bases identical to TRBD1. V lost 0 bases and J lost 4; bases outside the gene matches: 2. From germline, CDR1 is LNHNV and CDR2 YYDKDF (reference sequence). The CDR3 runs 14 residues. The CDR3 nucleotides read TGTGCCACCAGCAGAGATCGGACAGGCTATGGCTACACCTTC. It translates to CATSRDRTGYGYTF.

This clone was seen a single time. The rearrangement links TRBV5-1 to TRBJ2-7; the D gene is possibly TRBD1 (6 bases). With 0 bases removed from V and 7 bases from J, the gap between germline ends came to 8 bases. This CDR3 comprises 12 residues. Germline CDR1 SGHRS, CDR2 YFSETQ. CDR3 DNA: TGCGCCAGCAGCTTGGCAGACAGGGAGCAGTACTTC. Encoded protein: CASSLADREQYF. The full variable domain, with the rest looked up from reference TRBV5-1 and TRBJ2-7, is KAGVTQTPRYLIKTRGQQVTLSCSPISGHRSVSWYQQTPGQGLQFLFEYFSETQRNKGNFPGRFSGRQFSNSRSEMNVSTLELGDSALYLCASSLADREQYFGPGTRLTVT.

The V call is TRBV18, the J call TRBJ2-3, with TRBD1 matching over 9 bases. This CDR3 is 18 amino acids long. Trimming cost V 2 bases and J 8 bases; bases outside gene matches: 17. Germline CDR1 reads KGHSH; CDR2 reads LQKENI. DNA of the CDR3: TGTGCCAGCTCACCAACCCGGACAGGGGACCAGGGAACGGGTACGCAGTATTTT. Its protein product is CASSPTRTGDQGTGTQYF.

This rearrangement joins TRBV2 to TRBJ2-7, with 7 bases fitting TRBD2. This CDR3 has 14 amino acids. Trimming removed 8 bases from V and 0 bases from J; junction bases left unmatched: 7. The germline V gene encodes CDR1 SNHLY and CDR2 FYNNEI. The CDR3 here is CASSSGVYSYEQYF. Written as DNA, the CDR3 is TGTGCCAGCTCAAGCGGGGTCTACTCCTACGAGCAGTACTTC.

The V gene is TRBV4-2, the J gene TRBJ2-1, with 9 bases lining up with TRBD1. The CDR3 has 15 amino acids. Germline-derived CDR1 and CDR2 are LGHNA and YNFKEQ. V dropped 1 base and J dropped 5; count of bases not matched to a gene: 3. The CDR3 loop is CASSQVGTGNNEQFF. The CDR3 DNA sequence: TGTGCCAGCAGCCAAGTAGGGACAGGGAACAATGAGCAGTTCTTC.

This clone was seen once. This chain joins TRBV29-1 and TRBJ2-1; 10 positions agree with TRBD2. CDR3 length: 18 amino acids. Germline values: CDR1 SQVTM, CDR2 ANQGSEA. J was trimmed by 2 bases and V by 4 bases; bases with no gene match: 14. In DNA, the CDR3 is TGCAGCGTTGGGGAAGGAGGAAGCGGGAGGGCTGCCTACAATGAGCAGTTCTTC. This sequence encodes CSVGEGGSGRAAYNEQFF.